The TCR beta chain described here comes from a study of blood T cell dynamics during melanoma immunotherapy. Time point of the sample: week 3, after first cycle of checkpoint inhibitor. V was pared by 1 base and J by 3 bases, with 9 bases between. Germline assignment: CDR1 MNHNS and CDR2 SASEGT. The CDR3 runs 14 residues. The data were produced by immunoSEQ multiplex PCR, yet TCRdb's version contains in-frame clones alone and is incomplete. The sample includes 8,000 to 11,000 clones, about nine tenths of them seen just once. This chain uses TRBV6-1 with TRBJ1-1; D may be TRBD1 (6 bases). The sequence derives from a human donor with melanoma. This specimen consisted of blood, obtained from a patient treated with checkpoint blockade. DNA of the CDR3: TGTGCCAGCAGTGAAGGCCGACAGGACACTGAAGCTTTCTTT. Protein sequence: CASSEGRQDTEAFF.